The 22 T cell receptor beta chains reported below all come from one sample, sequenced in a study of CD8 T cells in ankylosing spondylitis. TCRdb ran MiXCR on the 5' RACE reads and lists one entry per CDR3 protein. The table shows under 200,000 distinct CDR3 sequences, with approximately 10% occurring only once. Source material: blood, either unsorted or a sorted T cell fraction (not recorded which). The source is a female donor with ankylosing spondylitis or in good health (not recorded which).

This clonotype was recorded at least ten times. CDR3 amino acids: CAISETRLDEQFF. CDR3 bases: TGTGCCATCAGTGAGACTCGACTAGATGAGCAGTTCTTC. The rearrangement joins TRBV10-3 to TRBJ2-1, with D tentatively TRBD2 (6 bases). The ends were cut back, 2 bases at V and 8 bases at J, with 10 bases in the middle. Germline-derived CDR1 and CDR2 are ENHRY and SYGVKD. The CDR3 loop spans 13 amino acids.

This clonotype was observed a handful of times. The chain recombines TRBV4-3 with TRBJ1-2; TRBD1 agrees at 9 bases. V gave up 2 bases and J gave up 2 bases; unmatched junction bases: 9. The CDR3 has 17 amino acids. CDR1 and CDR2 (germline): LGHNA, YSLEER. For the CDR3, the DNA is TGCGCCAGCAGCCAATCCCGGACAGGGGCCACGAACTATGGCTACACCTTC. This sequence encodes CASSQSRTGATNYGYTF.

This clonotype was detected a few times. The chain couples TRBV28 to TRBJ2-7; 11 nucleotides agree with TRBD2. This CDR3 region has 17 residues. V shed 4 bases, J shed 3 bases, and the junction held 11 bases outside the gene matches. Germline CDR1 and CDR2: MDHEN and SYDVKM. The CDR3 loop is CASSYPSTSGSFYEQYF. Written as DNA, the CDR3 is TGTGCCAGCAGTTACCCCTCCACTAGCGGGAGTTTCTACGAGCAGTACTTC.

This clonotype occurred a few times. The chain uses TRBV4-2 and TRBJ2-1; the D is unclear. Germline V gene lookup returns CDR1 LGHNA and CDR2 YNFKEQ. The ends were cut back, 1 base at V and 9 bases at J, with 7 bases in the middle. The CDR3 has 12 amino acids. For the CDR3, the DNA is TGTGCCAGCAGCCAAGCCCATACTGAGCAGTTCTTC. Translation gives CASSQAHTEQFF.

This clonotype came up many times. The rearrangement uses TRBV25-1 and TRBJ2-7; unclear D gene. Per germline, CDR1 MGHDK and CDR2 SYGVNS. V gave up 5 bases and J gave up 6 bases, with 11 bases separating them. CDR3 length: 12 amino acids. In nucleotides, the CDR3 is TGTGCCAGCAGTATGTTTAGAGGCGAGCAGTACTTC. Its protein is CASSMFRGEQYF.

Regarding this clonotype: One end of the junction varies from germline; a read error may be responsible. This sequence joins TRBV6-1 and TRBJ2-5, with 8 nucleotides matching TRBD2. CDR1 is MNHNS and CDR2 is SASEGT in the germline V gene. The CDR3 is 15 residues long. The CDR3 reads CASSTESGSKETLYF. For the CDR3, the DNA is TGTGCCAGCAGCACCGAAAGCGGGAGTAAAGAGACCCTGTACTTC.

This clonotype has a handful of counts. The chain joins TRBV14 to TRBJ2-7, with D possibly being TRBD2 (6 bases). The CDR3 is 16 residues long. Trimming took off 1 base at V and 2 bases at J, with 15 bases between the two ends. The germline V gene encodes CDR1 SGHDN and CDR2 FVKESK. The CDR3 here is CASSQAPARGPYEQYF. CDR3 in DNA: TGTGCCAGCAGCCAAGCGCCCGCGCGGGGACCCTACGAGCAGTACTTC.

The V and J genes are TRBV29-1 and TRBJ1-3; no clear D gene. The V end was cut by 7 bases, the J end by 4 bases, with 17 bases between. Germline-derived CDR1 and CDR2 are SQVTM and ANQGSEA. CDR3 length equals 14 residues. The CDR3 sequence is CSARSWGYGNTIYF. The CDR3 nucleotides are TGCAGCGCCCGATCCTGGGGTTACGGAAACACCATATATTTT.

In this sample, this clonotype turned up many times. The chain combines TRBV3-1 with TRBJ2-4; tentatively, D is TRBD2 (6 bases). Germline V CDR1 and CDR2: LGHDT, YNNKEL (reference sequence). V gave up 1 base and J gave up 5 bases, with 21 bases separating them. There are 18 residues in the CDR3. CDR3 sequence reads: CASSQVGGTRIGENIQYF. CDR3 coding DNA: TGTGCCAGCAGCCAAGTTGGCGGGACGCGCATCGGGGAAAACATTCAGTACTTC.

This clonotype showed up many times. V gene TRBV2 combines with J gene TRBJ2-1; the D gene is possibly TRBD2 (5 bases). Trimming cost V 5 bases and J 10 bases, with 12 bases left between them. From germline, CDR1 is SNHLY and CDR2 FYNNEI. This CDR3 contains 12 residues. CDR3 amino acids: CASSHGKVEQFF. CDR3 bases: TGTGCCAGCAGTCACGGGAAAGTAGAGCAGTTCTTC.

This clonotype was detected ten times or more. The rearrangement links TRBV9 to TRBJ2-2; D gene ambiguous. V lost 3 bases and J lost 4, with 1 base in between. Germline values: CDR1 SGDLS, CDR2 YYNGEE. The CDR3 runs 11 residues. CDR3 in DNA: TGTGCCAGCAGCGGCACCGGGGAGCTGTTTTTT. It specifies CASSGTGELFF.

This chain connects TRBV7-2 to TRBJ2-7; unclear D gene. CDR3 length equals 12 residues. Germline V gene data show CDR1 as SGHTA and CDR2 as FQGNSA. The ends were cut back, 4 bases at V and 3 bases at J, with 7 bases in the middle. The CDR3 loop reads CASSWPGYEQYF. The CDR3 nucleotides are TGTGCCAGCAGCTGGCCGGGCTACGAGCAGTACTTC.

The chain is built from TRBV25-1 and TRBJ1-2; 8 bases line up with TRBD1. CDR1 is MGHDK and CDR2 is SYGVNS in the germline V gene. CDR3 size: 15 residues. Trimming removed 3 bases from V and 5 bases from J; junction bases left unmatched: 8. The CDR3 coding sequence is TGTGCCAGCAGTGACTCCGCAGGGGGCTTATATGGCTACACCTTC. Encoded protein: CASSDSAGGLYGYTF.

Only a few counts were recorded for this clonotype. The chain carries TRBV4-3 and TRBJ2-1; TRBD2 matches at 7 bases. Germline V gives CDR1 LGHNA, CDR2 YSLEER. Trimming removed 0 bases from V and 13 bases from J; junction bases left unmatched: 6. The CDR3 has 13 amino acids. The CDR3 region has the DNA TGCGCCAGCAGCCAAGAGAGACCGGGACTACAGTTCTTC. Encoded protein: CASSQERPGLQFF.

This clonotype turned up a few times. The chain combines TRBV7-9 with TRBJ2-4, with 8 bases that match TRBD2. The CDR3 consists of 16 residues. Germline CDR1 and CDR2: SEHNR and FQNEAQ (reference sequence). J lost 5 bases, V lost 5 bases, and 11 bases had no gene match. CDR3 sequence reads: CASSLPREGTENIQYF. CDR3 nucleotide sequence: TGTGCCAGCAGCCTCCCCCGGGAGGGAACGGAAAACATTCAGTACTTC.

This chain uses TRBV7-2 with TRBJ2-1; 7 bases map to TRBD2. Germline CDR1 is SGHTA and CDR2 is FQGNSA. J lost 3 bases, V lost 6 bases, and 5 bases had no gene match. The CDR3 consists of 14 residues. The CDR3 region has the DNA TGTGCCAGCAGTTATAGCGGGTTCTACAATGAGCAGTTCTTC. It encodes CASSYSGFYNEQFF.

This clonotype occurred many times. The rearrangement joins TRBV20-1 to TRBJ2-1; unclear D gene. The germline V gene encodes CDR1 DFQATT and CDR2 SNEGSKA (reference sequence). Trimming pared 3 bases from V and 4 bases from J, leaving 10 bases between. CDR3 length equals 13 residues. The CDR3 sequence: CSARSPNYNEQFF. The CDR3, as DNA: TGCAGTGCTAGGTCCCCAAATTACAATGAGCAGTTCTTC.

This chain links TRBV7-9 with TRBJ2-7; D gene unclear. The germline V gene has CDR1 SEHNR and CDR2 FQNEAQ (reference sequence). Trimming pared 0 bases from V and 0 bases from J, leaving 6 bases between. The CDR3 sequence is 14 residues long. CDR3: CASSLAGNSYEQYF. In DNA form, the CDR3 reads TGTGCCAGCAGCTTAGCGGGAAACTCCTACGAGCAGTACTTC.

This clonotype was counted ten times or more. The chain employs TRBV6-1 and TRBJ2-3, with 8 nucleotides matching TRBD1. V was pared by 3 bases and J by 2 bases, with 4 bases of the junction left unmatched. CDR3 size: 15 residues. Germline CDR1 and CDR2: MNHNS and SASEGT. CDR3 residues: CASSDQGALTDTQYF. The CDR3 bases are TGTGCCAGCAGTGACCAGGGGGCCCTCACAGATACGCAGTATTTT.

This clonotype was seen at least ten times. The chain uses TRBV29-1 and TRBJ1-1; 10 nucleotides agree with TRBD1. Germline loops: CDR1 SQVTM, CDR2 ANQGSEA. The CDR3 is made up of 14 amino acids. The V segment lost 0 bases and the J segment 3 bases; nucleotides outside the gene matches: 1. CDR3 protein: CSVEEGQGYTEAFF. The CDR3 DNA is TGCAGCGTTGAAGAGGGACAGGGGTACACTGAAGCTTTCTTT.

This clonotype has a handful of counts. The chain links TRBV7-9 to TRBJ2-7; D is unclear. V lost 4 bases and J 7 bases, leaving 14 bases between the germline ends. This CDR3 contains 13 residues. Germline loops: CDR1 SEHNR, CDR2 FQNEAQ (reference sequence). CDR3 sequence reads: CASSSAGSREQYF. DNA for the CDR3: TGTGCCAGCAGCTCCGCCGGGTCCAGGGAGCAGTACTTC.

This clonotype was recorded many times. The rearrangement uses TRBV7-9 and TRBJ1-3; D uncertain. The CDR3 is made up of 12 amino acids. V shed 5 bases and J shed 7 bases, with 9 bases lying between them. CDR1 and CDR2 from the germline V gene are SEHNR and FQNEAQ (reference sequence). The CDR3 DNA reads as TGTGCCAGCAGCGGACCTGACAACACCATATATTTT. Its translation: CASSGPDNTIYF.